This TCR beta chain was sequenced in a study of cytomegalovirus exposure and HLA in healthy donors. Findings of the study overall: HLA alleles showed associations with around 15,000 TCR beta sequences in a later analysis, at a 0.05 false discovery rate. Association of a missense DCLRE1C variant with TCR beta V- and J-gene trimming was reported in a later analysis.

Points on this clone: The antigen remains undetermined. Other nucleotide sequences in the sample specify the same CDR3.

13 Jbeta primers and 60 Vbeta primers were used for the PCR. Data came from immunoSEQ multiplex PCR; TCRdb stores just in-frame clones and leaves some out. Found here are some 170,000 clones, about four fifths of them singletons; the top ten hold 4.9%. This receptor was identified in a young woman in good health and CMV-seropositive. The sequencing input was PBMCs.

The DNA of the CDR3 is TGTGCCAGCAGCTTAGGGGCAGGGGGACTGCCTGAAGCTTTCTTT. It translates to CASSLGAGGLPEAFF. The chain joins TRBV11-2 to TRBJ1-1, with 7 bases that match TRBD1. V lost 1 base and J lost 6; bases outside the gene matches: 8. Per germline, CDR1 SGHAT and CDR2 FQNNGV. The CDR3 length is 15 residues.